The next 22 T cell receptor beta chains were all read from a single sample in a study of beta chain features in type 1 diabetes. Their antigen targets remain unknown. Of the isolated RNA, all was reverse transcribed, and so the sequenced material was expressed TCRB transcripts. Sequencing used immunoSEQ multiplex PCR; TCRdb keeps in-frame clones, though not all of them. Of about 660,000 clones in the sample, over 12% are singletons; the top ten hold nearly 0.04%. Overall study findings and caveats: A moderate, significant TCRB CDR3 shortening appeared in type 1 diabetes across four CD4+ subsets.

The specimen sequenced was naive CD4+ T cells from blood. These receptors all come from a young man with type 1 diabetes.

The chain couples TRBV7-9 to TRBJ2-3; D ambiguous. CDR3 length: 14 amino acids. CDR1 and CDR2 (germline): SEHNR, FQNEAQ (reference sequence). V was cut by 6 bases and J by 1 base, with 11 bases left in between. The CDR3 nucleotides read TGTGCCAGCAGTATTCACACAGGCACAGATACGCAGTATTTT. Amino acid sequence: CASSIHTGTDTQYF.

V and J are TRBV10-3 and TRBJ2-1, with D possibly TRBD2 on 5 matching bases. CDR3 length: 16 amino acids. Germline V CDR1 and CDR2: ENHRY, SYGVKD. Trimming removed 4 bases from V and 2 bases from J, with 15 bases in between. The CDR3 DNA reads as TGTGCCATCAGTGCCACCCGAGGGCAGCCCTACAATGAGCAGTTCTTC. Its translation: CAISATRGQPYNEQFF.

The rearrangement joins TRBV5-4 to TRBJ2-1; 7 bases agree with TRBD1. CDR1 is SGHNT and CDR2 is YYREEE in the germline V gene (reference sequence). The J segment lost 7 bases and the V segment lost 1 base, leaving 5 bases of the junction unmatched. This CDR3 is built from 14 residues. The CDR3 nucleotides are TGTGCCAGCAGCTTGACAGGGGAGCGGAATGAGCAGTTCTTC. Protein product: CASSLTGERNEQFF.

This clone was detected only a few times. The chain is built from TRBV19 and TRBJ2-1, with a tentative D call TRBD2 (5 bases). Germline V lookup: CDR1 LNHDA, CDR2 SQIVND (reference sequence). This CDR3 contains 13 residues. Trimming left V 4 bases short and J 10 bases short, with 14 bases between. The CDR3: CASSTQDWREQFF. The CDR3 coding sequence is TGTGCCAGTAGTACCCAGGACTGGCGAGAGCAGTTCTTC. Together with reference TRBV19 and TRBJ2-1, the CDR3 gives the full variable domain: DGGITQSPKYLFRKEGQNVTLSCEQNLNHDAMYWYRQDPGQGLRLIYYSQIVNDFQKGDIAEGYSVSREKKESFPLTVTSAQKNPTAFYLCASSTQDWREQFFGPGTRLTVL.

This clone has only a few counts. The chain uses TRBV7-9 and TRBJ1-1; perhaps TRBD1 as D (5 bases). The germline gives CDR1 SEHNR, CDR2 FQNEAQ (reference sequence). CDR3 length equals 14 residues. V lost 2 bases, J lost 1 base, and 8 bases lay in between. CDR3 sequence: CASSLLTGNTEAFF. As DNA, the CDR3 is TGTGCCAGCAGCTTACTCACAGGGAACACTGAAGCTTTCTTT.

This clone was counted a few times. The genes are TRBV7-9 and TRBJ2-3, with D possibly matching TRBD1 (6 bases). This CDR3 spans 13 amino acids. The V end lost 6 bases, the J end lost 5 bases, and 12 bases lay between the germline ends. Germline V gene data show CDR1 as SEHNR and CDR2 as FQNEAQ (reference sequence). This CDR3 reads CASSNRVQDTQYF. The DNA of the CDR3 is TGTGCCAGCAGTAACAGGGTCCAAGATACGCAGTATTTT.

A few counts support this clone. In DNA, the CDR3 is TGTGCCAGCAGAGGATGCGAGCAGTACTTC. Encoded protein: CASRGCEQYF. The rearrangement links TRBV25-1 to TRBJ2-5; D is unclear. The DNA end favors TRBJ2-7, so the J call may be wrong. This CDR3 is built from 10 residues. Germline CDR1 is MGHDK and CDR2 is SYGVNS.

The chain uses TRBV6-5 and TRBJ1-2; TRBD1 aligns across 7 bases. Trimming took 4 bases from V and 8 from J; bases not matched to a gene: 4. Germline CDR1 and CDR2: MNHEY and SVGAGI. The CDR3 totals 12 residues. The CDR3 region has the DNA TGTGCCAGCAGTTCACAGGGGCTCGGCTACACCTTC. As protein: CASSSQGLGYTF.

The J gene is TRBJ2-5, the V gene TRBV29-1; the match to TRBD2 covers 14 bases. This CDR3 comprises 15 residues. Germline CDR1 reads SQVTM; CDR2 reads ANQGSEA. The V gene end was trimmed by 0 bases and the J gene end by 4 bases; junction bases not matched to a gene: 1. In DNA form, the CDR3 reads TGCAGCGTTGAAGAAGGACTAGCGGGGGGAGAGACCCAGTACTTC. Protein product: CSVEEGLAGGETQYF.

CDR3 nucleotide sequence: TGTGCCAGCAGCCCTGGTTCGACGGACTCCTACGAGCAGTACTTC. Amino acid sequence: CASSPGSTDSYEQYF. This chain uses TRBV11-2 with TRBJ2-7, with D unclear. The CDR3 runs to 15 residues. Trimming took 5 bases from V and 0 from J, leaving 14 bases between them. Germline V CDR1 and CDR2: SGHAT, FQNNGV.

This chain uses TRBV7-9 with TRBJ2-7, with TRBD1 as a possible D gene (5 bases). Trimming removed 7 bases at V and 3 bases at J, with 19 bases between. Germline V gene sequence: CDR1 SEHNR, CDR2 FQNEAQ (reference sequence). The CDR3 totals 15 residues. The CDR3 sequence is CASTAWQGRSYEQYF. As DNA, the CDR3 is TGTGCCAGCACCGCTTGGCAGGGTAGGAGCTACGAGCAGTACTTC.

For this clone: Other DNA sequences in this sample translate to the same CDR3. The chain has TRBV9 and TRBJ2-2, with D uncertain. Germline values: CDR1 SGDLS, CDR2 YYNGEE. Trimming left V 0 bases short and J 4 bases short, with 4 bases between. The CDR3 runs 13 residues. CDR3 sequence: CASSVESTGELFF. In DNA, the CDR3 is TGTGCCAGCAGCGTAGAGAGCACCGGGGAGCTGTTTTTT.

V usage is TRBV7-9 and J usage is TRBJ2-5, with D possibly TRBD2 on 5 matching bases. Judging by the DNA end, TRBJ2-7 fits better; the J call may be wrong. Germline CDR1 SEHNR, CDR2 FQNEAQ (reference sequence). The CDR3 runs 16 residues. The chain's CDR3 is CASSSTTNPSEYEQYF. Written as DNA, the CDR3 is TGTGCCAGCAGCTCTACGACTAACCCTTCGGAATACGAGCAGTACTTC.

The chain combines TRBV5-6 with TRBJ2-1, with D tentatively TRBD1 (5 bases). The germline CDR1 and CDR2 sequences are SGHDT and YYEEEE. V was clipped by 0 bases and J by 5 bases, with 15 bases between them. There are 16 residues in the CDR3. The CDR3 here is CASSLGPGIFNNEQFF. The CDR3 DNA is TGTGCCAGCAGCTTGGGACCAGGGATTTTTAACAATGAGCAGTTCTTC.

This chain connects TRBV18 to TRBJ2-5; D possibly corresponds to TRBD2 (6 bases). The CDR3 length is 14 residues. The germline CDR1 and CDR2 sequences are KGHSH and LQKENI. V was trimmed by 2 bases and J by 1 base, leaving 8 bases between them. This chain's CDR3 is CASSPGAGQETQYF. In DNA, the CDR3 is TGTGCCAGCTCACCAGGAGCGGGCCAAGAGACCCAGTACTTC.

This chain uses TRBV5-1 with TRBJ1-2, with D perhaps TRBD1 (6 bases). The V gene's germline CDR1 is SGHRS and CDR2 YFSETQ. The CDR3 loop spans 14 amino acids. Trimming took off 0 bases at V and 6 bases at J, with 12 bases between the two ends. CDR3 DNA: TGCGCCAGCAGCTTGGAAGTAGGGGGTCATGGCTACACCTTC. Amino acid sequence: CASSLEVGGHGYTF. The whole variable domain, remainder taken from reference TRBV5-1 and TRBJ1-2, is KAGVTQTPRYLIKTRGQQVTLSCSPISGHRSVSWYQQTPGQGLQFLFEYFSETQRNKGNFPGRFSGRQFSNSRSEMNVSTLELGDSALYLCASSLEVGGHGYTFGSGTRLTVV.

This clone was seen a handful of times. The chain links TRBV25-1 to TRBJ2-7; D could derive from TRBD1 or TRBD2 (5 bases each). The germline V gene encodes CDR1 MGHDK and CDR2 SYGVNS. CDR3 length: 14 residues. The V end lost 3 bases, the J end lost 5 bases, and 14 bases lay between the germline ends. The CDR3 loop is CASSDPGTSDEQYF. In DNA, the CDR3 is TGTGCCAGCAGTGACCCCGGGACGTCCGACGAGCAGTACTTC.

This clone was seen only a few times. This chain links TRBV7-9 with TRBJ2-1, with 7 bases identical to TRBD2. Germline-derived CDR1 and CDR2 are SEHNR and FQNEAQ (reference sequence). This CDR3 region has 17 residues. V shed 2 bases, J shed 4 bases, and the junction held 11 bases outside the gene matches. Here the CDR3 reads CASSLMSASGAYNEQFF. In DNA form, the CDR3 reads TGTGCCAGCAGCTTAATGTCAGCTAGCGGAGCTTACAATGAGCAGTTCTTC.

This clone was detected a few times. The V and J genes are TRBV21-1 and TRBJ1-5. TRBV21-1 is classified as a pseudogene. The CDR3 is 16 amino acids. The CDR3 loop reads CASSKGSQYSNQPQHF. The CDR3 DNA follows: TGTGCCAGCAGCAAAGGCAGCCAGTATAGCAATCAGCCCCAGCATTTT.

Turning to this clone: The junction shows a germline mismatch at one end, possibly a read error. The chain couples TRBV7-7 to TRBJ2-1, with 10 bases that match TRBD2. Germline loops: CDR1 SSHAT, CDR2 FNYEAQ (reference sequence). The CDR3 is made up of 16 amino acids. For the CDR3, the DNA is TGTGCTAGCAGCCGAATAGCGGGAGGCTCCTACAATGAGCAGTTCTTC. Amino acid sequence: CASSRIAGGSYNEQFF.

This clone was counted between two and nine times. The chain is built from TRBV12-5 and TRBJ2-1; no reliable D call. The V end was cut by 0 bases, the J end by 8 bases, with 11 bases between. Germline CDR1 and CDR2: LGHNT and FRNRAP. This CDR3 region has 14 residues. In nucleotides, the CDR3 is TGTGCTAGTGGTTTGGTACGGAAGGCAGATGAGCAGTTCTTC. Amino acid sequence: CASGLVRKADEQFF.

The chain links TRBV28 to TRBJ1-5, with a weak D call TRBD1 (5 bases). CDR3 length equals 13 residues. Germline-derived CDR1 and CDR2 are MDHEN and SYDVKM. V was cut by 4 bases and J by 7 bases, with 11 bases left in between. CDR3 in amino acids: CASSSPGGQPQHF. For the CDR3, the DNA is TGTGCCAGCAGTTCCCCGGGGGGGCAGCCCCAGCATTTT.